The present T cell receptor (beta chain) was sequenced within a study of T-cell memory formation after mild COVID-19. The germline CDR1 and CDR2 sequences are SGHVS and FQNEAQ. Trimming cost V 5 bases and J 5 bases, with 10 bases left between them. The CDR3 consists of 13 residues. From the 5' RACE reads, TCRdb called clonotypes with MiXCR, one entry per CDR3 protein. The sample contains approximately 270,000 distinct CDR3 sequences, roughly 15% of which appear only once. Sequencing was done on a sample of PBMCs or a T cell subset sorted from them (not recorded which). The clonotype originates from a man aged 18 to 29 who had mild COVID-19 (a few samples of this study predate the infection). Cell type and time point are not known. V is TRBV7-8 and J is TRBJ1-5; D is uncertain. The CDR3 nucleotides are TGTGCCAGCAGCCGCCGTAATTATCAGCCCCAGCATTTT. Encoded protein: CASSRRNYQPQHF.